This entry lists 7 T cell receptor beta chains sequenced from one sample in a study of shared clonotypes between healthy human individuals. Libraries were prepared by immunoSEQ multiplex PCR; TCRdb keeps only in-frame clonotypes and omits some of them. The sample includes some 1 million clones, approximately 76% of them seen just once. Sequencing used memory CD4+ T cells sorted from blood. Subset described: CD45RA-negative fraction. The receptors were sampled from a young man in good health.

The genes are TRBV7-9 and TRBJ2-7, with 9 bases fitting TRBD1. The germline gives CDR1 SEHNR, CDR2 FQNEAQ (reference sequence). V lost 7 bases to trimming and J lost 3 bases; unmatched junction nucleotides: 10. The CDR3 totals 15 residues. Written as DNA, the CDR3 is TGTGCCAGCACTAAGACCGGGACAGGGAGCTACGAGCAGTACTTC. It codes for CASTKTGTGSYEQYF.

This clone occurred a few times. The chain carries TRBV5-6 and TRBJ2-6; D possibly uses TRBD1 or TRBD2 (5 bases each). Trimming pared 1 base from V and 2 bases from J, leaving 7 bases between. Germline V gene data show CDR1 as SGHDT and CDR2 as YYEEEE. CDR3 length equals 15 residues. This chain's CDR3 is CASSLRDAGANVLTF. The CDR3 DNA reads as TGTGCCAGCAGCTTGCGGGACGCTGGGGCCAACGTCCTGACTTTC.

The gene calls are TRBV19 and TRBJ1-6; 7 nucleotides agree with TRBD1. CDR1 and CDR2 from the germline V gene are LNHDA and SQIVND (reference sequence). Losses at the gene ends were 4 bases for V and 8 bases for J; bases not matched to a gene: 5. The CDR3 has 14 amino acids. Here the CDR3 reads CASSTGQAYSPLHF. CDR3 nucleotide sequence: TGTGCCAGTAGTACCGGACAGGCTTATTCACCCCTCCACTTT.

This chain connects TRBV9 to TRBJ1-1; D is possibly TRBD1 (5 bases). V was pared by 3 bases and J by 5 bases, with 14 bases between. Germline loops: CDR1 SGDLS, CDR2 YYNGEE. The CDR3 is 14 amino acids. CDR3 region: CASSATQRGTEAFF. The CDR3 nucleotides read TGTGCCAGCAGCGCGACACAGAGGGGAACTGAAGCTTTCTTT. Combining the CDR3 with reference TRBV9 and TRBJ1-1 gives the whole variable domain DSGVTQTPKHLITATGQRVTLRCSPRSGDLSVYWYQQSLDQGLQFLIQYYNGEERAKGNILERFSAQQFPDLHSELNLSSLELGDSALYFCASSATQRGTEAFFGQGTRLTVV.

This clone was observed a few times. The rearrangement uses TRBV6-5 and TRBJ2-2; D gene ambiguous. This CDR3 has 13 residues. The germline CDR1 and CDR2 sequences are MNHEY and SVGAGI. Between the trimmed V and J ends, which lost 6 bases and 4 bases, there was a span of 9 bases. Here the CDR3 reads CASSYGFTGELFF. CDR3 sequence (DNA): TGTGCCAGCAGCTACGGGTTCACCGGGGAGCTGTTTTTT.

A word on this clone: At the DNA level, this CDR3 is encoded by other sequences in the same sample as well. V and J are TRBV19 and TRBJ2-2; D not resolved. V lost 6 bases, J lost 1 base, and 6 bases lay in between. Per the germline V gene, CDR1 is LNHDA and CDR2 is SQIVND (reference sequence). The length of the CDR3 is 13 residues. The CDR3 region has the DNA TGTGCCAGTAGCAGACAGAACACCGGGGAGCTGTTTTTT. Translation: CASSRQNTGELFF.

This clone was counted between two and nine times. The chain combines TRBV5-1 with TRBJ2-6; tentatively, D is TRBD2 (6 bases). Germline-derived CDR1 and CDR2 are SGHRS and YFSETQ. This CDR3 region has 17 residues. The germline V and J ends were trimmed by 6 bases and 0 bases, with 16 bases remaining between them. CDR3: CASNRGTASSGANVLTF. For the CDR3, the DNA is TGCGCCAGCAACCGGGGGACCGCCAGCTCTGGGGCCAACGTCCTGACTTTC.